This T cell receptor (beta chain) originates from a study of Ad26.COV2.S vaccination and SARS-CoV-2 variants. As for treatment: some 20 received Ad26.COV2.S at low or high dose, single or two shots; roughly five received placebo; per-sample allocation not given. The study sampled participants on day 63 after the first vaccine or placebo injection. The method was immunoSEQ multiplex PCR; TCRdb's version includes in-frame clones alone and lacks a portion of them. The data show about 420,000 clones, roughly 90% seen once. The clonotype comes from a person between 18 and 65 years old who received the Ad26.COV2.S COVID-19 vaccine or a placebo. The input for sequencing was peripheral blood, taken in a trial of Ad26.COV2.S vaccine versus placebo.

In DNA form, the CDR3 reads TGTGCCACCTGGGGACAGCTGAACACCGGGGAGCTGTTTTTT. Protein: CATWGQLNTGELFF. The chain couples TRBV10-3 to TRBJ2-2; 7 bases map to TRBD1. The CDR3 has 14 residues. Germline CDR1 ENHRY, CDR2 SYGVKD. The V and J ends lost 10 bases and 1 base, in that order; junction bases with no gene match: 6.